These 32 T cell receptor beta chains originate from one sample sequenced in a study of cytomegalovirus exposure and HLA in healthy donors. The PCR was carried out with 60 Vbeta primers and 13 Jbeta primers. The assay was immunoSEQ multiplex PCR, and TCRdb's table has in-frame clones only and misses some. The data show approximately 110,000 clones, with about 79% seen just once and about 2% held by the top ten. The sample consisted of PBMCs. Receptors were obtained from a man aged 50-60 years in good health and CMV-seronegative.

Only one count was recorded for this clone. The chain couples TRBV11-2 to TRBJ1-6, with D maybe TRBD1 (5 bases). In germline, CDR1 is SGHAT, CDR2 FQNNGV. The CDR3 loop spans 15 amino acids. V was clipped by 3 bases and J by 10 bases, with 16 bases between them. The CDR3 DNA is TGTGCCAGCAGCTTTCGAGGGGTAGCGGAATCACCCCTCCACTTT. It translates to CASSFRGVAESPLHF.

This clone was counted a few times. The chain uses TRBV19 and TRBJ2-5; maybe TRBD2 (5 bases). This CDR3 has 17 residues. The germline gives CDR1 LNHDA, CDR2 SQIVND (reference sequence). The V end was cut by 0 bases, the J end by 5 bases, with 19 bases between. The CDR3 spells CASSIDLAAAWPETQYF. CDR3 coding DNA: TGTGCCAGTAGTATAGATTTGGCAGCGGCCTGGCCGGAGACCCAGTACTTC.

The rearrangement uses TRBV6-5 and TRBJ2-2, with D possibly being TRBD2 (5 bases). The CDR3 loop spans 15 amino acids. CDR1 MNHEY and CDR2 SVGAGI come from the germline V gene. V was trimmed by 5 bases and J by 2 bases, leaving 12 bases between them. CDR3 amino acids: CASSPGVANTGELFF. In DNA, the CDR3 is TGTGCCAGCAGTCCCGGGGTAGCAAACACCGGGGAGCTGTTTTTT.

The chain is built from TRBV6-5 and TRBJ2-1, with 7 bases identical to TRBD1. The germline V gene has CDR1 MNHEY and CDR2 SVGAGI. Trimming cost V 2 bases and J 6 bases; bases outside gene matches: 7. This CDR3 has 15 residues. The CDR3 DNA is TGTGCCAGCAGTTACGCCCGTCCAGGGGGCAATGAGCAGTTCTTC. Its translation: CASSYARPGGNEQFF.

This sequence joins TRBV12-5 and TRBJ2-2, with 8 nucleotides matching TRBD1. The germline gives CDR1 LGHNT, CDR2 FRNRAP. The CDR3 consists of 14 residues. V lost 9 bases to trimming and J lost 2 bases; unmatched junction nucleotides: 5. The CDR3 coding sequence is TGTGCTAGCCGGGGACAGGATAACACCGGGGAGCTGTTTTTT. It encodes CASRGQDNTGELFF. Using reference TRBV12-5 and TRBJ2-2 for the parts outside the CDR3, the full variable domain is DARVTQTPRHKVTEMGQEVTMRCQPILGHNTVFWYRQTMMQGLELLAYFRNRAPLDDSGMPKDRFSAEMPDATLATLKIQPSEPRDSAVYFCASRGQDNTGELFFGEGSRLTVL.

This clone came up a few times. V usage is TRBV19 and J usage is TRBJ2-2, with 7 bases that match TRBD1. Germline CDR1 reads LNHDA; CDR2 reads SQIVND (reference sequence). V dropped 8 bases and J dropped 0; count of bases not matched to a gene: 0. The CDR3 contains 13 residues. The CDR3 spells CASGTANTGELFF. CDR3 nucleotides: TGTGCCAGTGGGACAGCGAACACCGGGGAGCTGTTTTTT.

The rearrangement uses TRBV6-5 and TRBJ1-5; D possibly corresponds to TRBD1 (6 bases). This CDR3 contains 13 residues. Trimming took 5 bases from V and 7 from J, leaving 12 bases between them. Germline assignment: CDR1 MNHEY and CDR2 SVGAGI. CDR3 sequence: CASSTGLRQPQHF. The CDR3 nucleotides are TGTGCCAGCAGTACAGGGTTGAGACAGCCCCAGCATTTT.

The chain carries TRBV18 and TRBJ1-3; TRBD1 aligns across 10 bases. Trimming took 1 base from V and 0 from J; bases not matched to a gene: 6. The CDR3 loop spans 18 amino acids. Germline V gene data show CDR1 as KGHSH and CDR2 as LQKENI. The CDR3 nucleotides read TGTGCCAGCTCACCACGACAGGGGGCTGCGTCCTCTGGAAACACCATATATTTT. Its protein product is CASSPRQGAASSGNTIYF.

The chain employs TRBV6-1 and TRBJ1-2, with TRBD1 matching 7 bases. The V segment lost 1 base and the J segment 8 bases; nucleotides outside the gene matches: 7. Looked up from germline, CDR1 is MNHNS and CDR2 is SASEGT. The CDR3 is 14 residues long. The CDR3 loop is CASSEGTGDRGYTF. The CDR3 coding sequence is TGTGCCAGCAGTGAAGGGACAGGTGATAGAGGCTACACCTTC.

V gene TRBV2 combines with J gene TRBJ2-3, with 7 bases identical to TRBD1. This CDR3 has 13 residues. After removal of 6 bases from V and 6 bases from J, the junction contained 6 bases not matched to a gene. The germline V gene encodes CDR1 SNHLY and CDR2 FYNNEI. In nucleotides, the CDR3 is TGTGCCAGCAGAATAAACAGGGGCGATACGCAGTATTTT. Translation: CASRINRGDTQYF.

The CDR3 loop reads CASSIGASTGWGQPQHF. The CDR3 DNA sequence: TGTGCCAGTAGTATAGGCGCATCCACAGGGTGGGGTCAGCCCCAGCATTTT. The chain employs TRBV19 and TRBJ1-5, with TRBD1 as a possible D gene (6 bases). Germline assignment: CDR1 LNHDA and CDR2 SQIVND (reference sequence). The CDR3 is 17 residues long. The V gene lost 1 base and the J gene lost 6 bases, with 19 bases spanning the gap.

V and J are TRBV21-1 and TRBJ1-1. TRBV21-1 is tagged as a pseudogene. CDR3 size: 20 residues. The CDR3 sequence is CASSNPLDELASTMNTEAFF. In DNA, the CDR3 is TGTGCCAGCAGCAACCCCCTGGACGAACTGGCTAGCACGATGAACACTGAAGCTTTCTTT.

This clone was seen a single time. The chain is built from TRBV6-1 and TRBJ1-5; D gene uncertain. The CDR3 runs to 11 residues. The V end lost 5 bases, the J end lost 4 bases, and 3 bases lay between the germline ends. Germline loops: CDR1 MNHNS, CDR2 SASEGT. CDR3 loop: CASSTNQPQHF. Written as DNA, the CDR3 is TGTGCCAGCAGTACAAATCAGCCCCAGCATTTT.

V usage is TRBV5-4 and J usage is TRBJ1-6, with TRBD1 matching over 9 bases. The CDR3 covers 15 residues. The V and J ends lost 0 bases and 10 bases, in that order; junction bases with no gene match: 5. Germline lookup yields CDR1 SGHNT and CDR2 YYREEE (reference sequence). Here the CDR3 DNA reads TGTGCCAGCAGCTTGGACAGGGGGCTAATATCACCCCTCCACTTT. Encoded protein: CASSLDRGLISPLHF.

The chain joins TRBV2 to TRBJ2-2; no firm D call. The V gene's germline CDR1 is SNHLY and CDR2 FYNNEI. Trimming left V 9 bases short and J 4 bases short, with 6 bases between. The CDR3 consists of 11 residues. CDR3 in DNA: TGTGCCAGTGACTCCACCGGGGAGCTGTTTTTT. This encodes CASDSTGELFF.

The J gene is TRBJ2-3, the V gene TRBV11-3, with TRBD2 matching 10 bases. V lost 3 bases to trimming and J lost 5 bases; unmatched junction nucleotides: 2. Germline loops: CDR1 SGHNT, CDR2 YENEEA. This CDR3 comprises 14 residues. The chain's CDR3 is CASSLSGGVDTQYF. CDR3 DNA sequence: TGTGCCAGCAGCTTGAGCGGGGGGGTAGATACGCAGTATTTT.

The sample holds a few counts of this clone. The chain couples TRBV18 to TRBJ1-5; D gene ambiguous. The CDR3 spans 16 residues. Per germline, CDR1 KGHSH and CDR2 LQKENI. Trimming left V 1 base short and J 0 bases short, with 10 bases between. CDR3 coding DNA: TGTGCCAGCTCACCACGGCAGGCCGATAGCAATCAGCCCCAGCATTTT. Its protein product is CASSPRQADSNQPQHF.

The chain recombines TRBV5-6 with TRBJ2-5; D may be TRBD2 (5 bases). The CDR3 totals 15 residues. V lost 4 bases to trimming and J lost 3 bases, with 16 bases between them. From germline, CDR1 is SGHDT and CDR2 YYEEEE. The CDR3 DNA follows: TGTGCCAGCAGCAAACCTCCCGCGCGGGAAGAGACCCAGTACTTC. Amino acids: CASSKPPAREETQYF.

The chain joins TRBV2 to TRBJ2-7; D not certain. With 5 bases removed from V and 6 bases from J, the gap between germline ends came to 20 bases. The CDR3 is 15 amino acids. Looked up from germline, CDR1 is SNHLY and CDR2 is FYNNEI. The CDR3 reads CASSNPPLDGGEQYV. CDR3 nucleotide sequence: TGTGCCAGCAGTAACCCCCCTCTGGATGGCGGCGAGCAGTACGTC.

The gene calls are TRBV6-5 and TRBJ1-6; 9 nucleotides align to TRBD1. Germline lookup yields CDR1 MNHEY and CDR2 SVGAGI. The CDR3 is made up of 15 amino acids. Trimming took 7 bases from V and 10 from J; bases not matched to a gene: 11. CDR3 in DNA: TGTGCCAGCAAAAGAACACAGGGGGCCGGCTCACCCCTCCACTTT. It specifies CASKRTQGAGSPLHF.

The chain is built from TRBV4-2 and TRBJ1-6; 10 bases agree with TRBD1. The J segment lost 9 bases and the V segment lost 3 bases, leaving 5 bases of the junction unmatched. This CDR3 region has 15 residues. The germline V gene encodes CDR1 LGHNA and CDR2 YNFKEQ. CDR3: CASSQSTGGISPLHF. The DNA for the CDR3 is TGTGCCAGCAGCCAGTCGACAGGGGGCATTTCACCCCTCCACTTT.

This rearrangement joins TRBV4-2 to TRBJ1-3, with TRBD1 as a possible D gene (6 bases). V was trimmed by 4 bases and J by 8 bases, leaving 9 bases between them. Germline lookup yields CDR1 LGHNA and CDR2 YNFKEQ. The CDR3 length is 12 residues. CDR3 in amino acids: CASSPRGDTIYF. The CDR3 DNA follows: TGTGCCAGCAGCCCCAGGGGTGACACCATATATTTT.

The chain is built from TRBV29-1 and TRBJ2-7, with D tentatively TRBD1 (6 bases). From germline, CDR1 is SQVTM and CDR2 ANQGSEA. The CDR3 loop spans 10 amino acids. Written as DNA, the CDR3 is TGCAACCCGCGAGGGGGCGAGCAGTACGTC. Translated, it gives CNPRGGEQYV.

The gene calls are TRBV7-9 and TRBJ1-3; D call uncertain. The CDR3 totals 17 residues. Germline CDR1 SEHNR, CDR2 FQNEAQ (reference sequence). V shed 2 bases and J shed 2 bases, with 16 bases lying between them. CDR3 loop: CASSLTSDFRPGNTIYF. The CDR3 DNA sequence: TGTGCCAGCAGCTTAACGTCGGACTTTAGGCCTGGAAACACCATATATTTT.

The rearrangement uses TRBV2 and TRBJ1-2; possible D gene TRBD1, 5 bases. V shed 6 bases and J shed 4 bases, with 18 bases lying between them. CDR1 is SNHLY, CDR2 FYNNEI, per germline. There are 15 residues in the CDR3. This chain's CDR3 is CASSATSGVGYGYTF. For the CDR3, the DNA is TGTGCCAGCAGCGCTACCTCGGGGGTTGGCTATGGCTACACCTTC.

The V call is TRBV5-1, the J call TRBJ2-2; D perhaps matches TRBD1 (5 bases). The CDR3 has 15 residues. The germline gives CDR1 SGHRS, CDR2 YFSETQ. The V end lost 0 bases, the J end lost 4 bases, and 10 bases lay between the germline ends. This chain's CDR3 is CASSLGQSSTGELFF. CDR3 nucleotide sequence: TGCGCCAGCAGCTTGGGACAGTCGAGCACCGGGGAGCTGTTTTTT.

The chain links TRBV5-1 to TRBJ2-3; D unclear. Trimming took 6 bases from V and 4 from J, leaving 9 bases between them. Germline V lookup: CDR1 SGHRS, CDR2 YFSETQ. This CDR3 has 12 amino acids. CDR3 bases: TGCGCCAGCAAGCAGGATTCAGATACGCAGTATTTT. Translated, it gives CASKQDSDTQYF. The whole variable domain, filled in from reference TRBV5-1 and TRBJ2-3, reads KAGVTQTPRYLIKTRGQQVTLSCSPISGHRSVSWYQQTPGQGLQFLFEYFSETQRNKGNFPGRFSGRQFSNSRSEMNVSTLELGDSALYLCASKQDSDTQYFGPGTRLTVL.

This clone turned up a few times. The chain recombines TRBV10-3 with TRBJ2-1; TRBD2 aligns across 10 bases. Looked up from germline, CDR1 is ENHRY and CDR2 is SYGVKD. With V trimmed by 9 bases and J by 3 bases, 2 bases remained unmatched. This CDR3 contains 13 residues. In DNA form, the CDR3 reads TGTGCCATTACTAGCGGGGACTACAATGAGCAGTTCTTC. Translating gives CAITSGDYNEQFF.

This rearrangement joins TRBV10-3 to TRBJ2-1; 9 bases agree with TRBD1. The junction had 5 bases not matched to a gene; V was cut back by 10 bases and J by 7 bases. CDR3 length: 12 residues. CDR1 ENHRY and CDR2 SYGVKD come from the germline V gene. The CDR3 region is CATQGAWNEQFF. The CDR3 coding sequence is TGTGCCACACAGGGGGCTTGGAATGAGCAGTTCTTC.

V is TRBV11-3 and J is TRBJ1-1, with D tentatively TRBD1 (5 bases). Germline V lookup: CDR1 SGHNT, CDR2 YENEEA. V dropped 1 base and J dropped 0 bases, with 6 bases sitting between them. The CDR3 totals 14 residues. CDR3 loop: CASSLAGLNTEAFF. DNA for the CDR3: TGTGCCAGCAGCTTAGCAGGGCTGAACACTGAAGCTTTCTTT.

The chain is built from TRBV28 and TRBJ1-1; D is possibly TRBD1 (5 bases). Germline V gene data show CDR1 as MDHEN and CDR2 as SYDVKM. Trimming left V 6 bases short and J 1 base short, with 18 bases between. CDR3 length: 16 amino acids. CDR3 nucleotides: TGTGCCAGCAGCCGCGGGGGAGGGATGGGGAACACTGAAGCTTTCTTT. Protein: CASSRGGGMGNTEAFF. Full variable domain (remainder filled in from reference TRBV28 and TRBJ1-1): DVKVTQSSRYLVKRTGEKVFLECVQDMDHENMFWYRQDPGLGLRLIYFSYDVKMKEKGDIPEGYSVSREKKERFSLILESASTNQTSMYLCASSRGGGMGNTEAFFGQGTRLTVV.

The V and J genes are TRBV13 and TRBJ2-7; 7 positions agree with TRBD1. The CDR3 extends over 16 amino acids. Germline V gene sequence: CDR1 PRHDT, CDR2 FYEKMQ (reference sequence). V was clipped by 8 bases and J by 1 base; unmatched bases: 14. CDR3: CASRRQGDGVSYEQYF. DNA of the CDR3: TGTGCCAGCCGACGACAGGGTGACGGGGTTTCCTACGAGCAGTACTTC.